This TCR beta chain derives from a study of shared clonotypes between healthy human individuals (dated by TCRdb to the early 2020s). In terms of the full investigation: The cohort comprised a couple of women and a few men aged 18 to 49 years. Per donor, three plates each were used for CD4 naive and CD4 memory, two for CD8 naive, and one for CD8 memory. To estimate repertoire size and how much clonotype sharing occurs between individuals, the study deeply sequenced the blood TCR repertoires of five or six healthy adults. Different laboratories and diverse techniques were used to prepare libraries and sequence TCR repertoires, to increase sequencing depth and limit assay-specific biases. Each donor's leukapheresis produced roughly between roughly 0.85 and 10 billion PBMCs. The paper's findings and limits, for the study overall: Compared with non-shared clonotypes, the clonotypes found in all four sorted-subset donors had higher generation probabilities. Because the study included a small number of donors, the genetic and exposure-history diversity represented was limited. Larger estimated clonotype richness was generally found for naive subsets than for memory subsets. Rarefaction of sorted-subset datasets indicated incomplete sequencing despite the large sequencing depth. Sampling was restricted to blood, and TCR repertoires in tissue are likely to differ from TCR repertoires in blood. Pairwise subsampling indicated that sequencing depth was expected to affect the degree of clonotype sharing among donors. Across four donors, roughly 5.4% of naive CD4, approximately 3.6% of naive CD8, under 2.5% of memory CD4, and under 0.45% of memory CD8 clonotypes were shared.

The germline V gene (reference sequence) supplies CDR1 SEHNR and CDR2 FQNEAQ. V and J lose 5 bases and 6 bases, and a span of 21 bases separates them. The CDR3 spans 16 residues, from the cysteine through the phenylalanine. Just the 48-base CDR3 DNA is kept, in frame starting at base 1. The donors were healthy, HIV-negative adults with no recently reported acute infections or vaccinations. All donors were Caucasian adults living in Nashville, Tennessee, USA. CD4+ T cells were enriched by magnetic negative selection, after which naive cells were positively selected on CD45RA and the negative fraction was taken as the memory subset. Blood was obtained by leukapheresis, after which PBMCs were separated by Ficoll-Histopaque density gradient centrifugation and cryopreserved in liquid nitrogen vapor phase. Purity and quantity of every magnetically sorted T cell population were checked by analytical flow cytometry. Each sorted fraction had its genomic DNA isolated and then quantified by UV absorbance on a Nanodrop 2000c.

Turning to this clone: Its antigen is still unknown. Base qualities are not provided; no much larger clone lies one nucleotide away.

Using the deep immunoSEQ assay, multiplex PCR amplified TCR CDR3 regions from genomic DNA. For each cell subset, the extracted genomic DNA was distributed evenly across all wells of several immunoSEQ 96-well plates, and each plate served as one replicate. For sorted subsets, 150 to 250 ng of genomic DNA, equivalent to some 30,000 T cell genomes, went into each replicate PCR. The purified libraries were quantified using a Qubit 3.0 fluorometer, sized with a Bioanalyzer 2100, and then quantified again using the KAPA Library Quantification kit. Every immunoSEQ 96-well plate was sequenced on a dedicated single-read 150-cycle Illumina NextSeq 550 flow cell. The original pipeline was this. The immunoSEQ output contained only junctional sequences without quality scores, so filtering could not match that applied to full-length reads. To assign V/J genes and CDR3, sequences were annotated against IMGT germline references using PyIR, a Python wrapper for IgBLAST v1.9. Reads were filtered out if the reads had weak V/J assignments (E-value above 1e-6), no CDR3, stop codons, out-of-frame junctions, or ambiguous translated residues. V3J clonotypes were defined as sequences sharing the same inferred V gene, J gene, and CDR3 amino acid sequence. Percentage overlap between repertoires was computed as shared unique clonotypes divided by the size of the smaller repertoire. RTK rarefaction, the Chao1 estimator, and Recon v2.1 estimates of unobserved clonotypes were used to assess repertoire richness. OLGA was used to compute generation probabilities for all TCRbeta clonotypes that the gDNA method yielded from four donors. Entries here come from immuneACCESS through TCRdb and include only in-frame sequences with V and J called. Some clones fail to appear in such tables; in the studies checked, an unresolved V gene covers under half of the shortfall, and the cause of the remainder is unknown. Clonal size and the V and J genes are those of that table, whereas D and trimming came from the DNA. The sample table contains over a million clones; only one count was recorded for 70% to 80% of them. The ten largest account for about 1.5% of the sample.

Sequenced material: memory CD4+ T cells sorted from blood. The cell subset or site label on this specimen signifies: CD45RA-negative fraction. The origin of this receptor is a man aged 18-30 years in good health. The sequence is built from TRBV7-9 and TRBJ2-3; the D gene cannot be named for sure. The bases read TGTGCCAGCAGCCCAGCTGTAGGTGGAAACTTGGATACGCAGTATTTT. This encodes CASSPAVGGNLDTQYF.